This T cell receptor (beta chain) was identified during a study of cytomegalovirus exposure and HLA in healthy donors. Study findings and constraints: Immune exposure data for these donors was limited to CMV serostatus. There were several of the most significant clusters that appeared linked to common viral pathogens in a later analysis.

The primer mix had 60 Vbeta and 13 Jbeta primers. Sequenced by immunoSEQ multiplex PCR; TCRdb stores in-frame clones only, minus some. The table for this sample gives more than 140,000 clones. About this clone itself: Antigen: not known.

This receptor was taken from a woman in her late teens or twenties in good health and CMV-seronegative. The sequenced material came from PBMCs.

The CDR3 here is CASSPGQNEAFF. The CDR3 nucleotides are TGTGCCAGCAGCCCGGGACAGAATGAAGCTTTCTTT. The chain carries TRBV7-9 and TRBJ1-1; 7 nucleotides match TRBD1. The CDR3 totals 12 residues. Germline V lookup: CDR1 SEHNR, CDR2 FQNEAQ (reference sequence). J gave up 7 bases and V 5 bases, and 4 bases lay outside the gene matches.